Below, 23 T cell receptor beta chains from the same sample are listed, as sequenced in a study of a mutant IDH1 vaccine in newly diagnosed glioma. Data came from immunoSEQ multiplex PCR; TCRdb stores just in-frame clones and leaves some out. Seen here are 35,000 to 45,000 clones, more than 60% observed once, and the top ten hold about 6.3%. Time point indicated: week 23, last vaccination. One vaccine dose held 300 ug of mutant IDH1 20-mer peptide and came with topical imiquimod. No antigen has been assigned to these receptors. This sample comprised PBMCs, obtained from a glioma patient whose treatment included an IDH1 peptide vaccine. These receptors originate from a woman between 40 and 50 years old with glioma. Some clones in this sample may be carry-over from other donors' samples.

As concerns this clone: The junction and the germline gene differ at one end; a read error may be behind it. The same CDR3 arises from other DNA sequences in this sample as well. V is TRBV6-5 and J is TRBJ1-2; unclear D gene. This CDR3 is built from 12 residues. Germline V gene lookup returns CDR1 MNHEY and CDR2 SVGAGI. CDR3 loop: CASSYRGYGYTF. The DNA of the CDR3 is TGTGCCAGCAGTTACCGAGGCTATGGATACACCTTC.

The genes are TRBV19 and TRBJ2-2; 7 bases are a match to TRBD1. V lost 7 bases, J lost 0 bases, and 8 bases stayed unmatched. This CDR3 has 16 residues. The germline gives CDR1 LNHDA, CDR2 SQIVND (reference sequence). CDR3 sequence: CASMGTAYSNTGELFF. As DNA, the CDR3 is TGTGCCAGTATGGGGACAGCCTATTCGAACACCGGGGAGCTGTTTTTT.

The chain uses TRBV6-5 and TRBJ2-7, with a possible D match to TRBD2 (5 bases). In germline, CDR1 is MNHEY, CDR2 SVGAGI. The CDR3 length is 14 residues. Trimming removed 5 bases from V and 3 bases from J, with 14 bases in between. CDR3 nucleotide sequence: TGTGCCAGCAGTAATATCGAGGGCGGCTACGAGCAGTACTTC. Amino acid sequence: CASSNIEGGYEQYF.

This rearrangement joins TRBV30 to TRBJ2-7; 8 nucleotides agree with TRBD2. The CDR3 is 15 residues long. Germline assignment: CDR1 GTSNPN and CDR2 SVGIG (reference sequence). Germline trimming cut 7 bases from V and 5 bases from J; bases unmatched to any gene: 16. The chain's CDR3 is CAYTRPGLVLHEQYF. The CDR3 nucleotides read TGTGCCTACACAAGACCGGGACTAGTTTTACACGAGCAGTACTTC.

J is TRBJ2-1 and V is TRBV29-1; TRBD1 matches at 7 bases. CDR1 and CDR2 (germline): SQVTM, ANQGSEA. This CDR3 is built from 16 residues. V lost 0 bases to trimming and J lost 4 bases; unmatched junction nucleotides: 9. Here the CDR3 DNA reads TGCAGCGTTGAAGATTTGGAAGGGGACAGATACAATGAGCAGTTCTTC. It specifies CSVEDLEGDRYNEQFF.

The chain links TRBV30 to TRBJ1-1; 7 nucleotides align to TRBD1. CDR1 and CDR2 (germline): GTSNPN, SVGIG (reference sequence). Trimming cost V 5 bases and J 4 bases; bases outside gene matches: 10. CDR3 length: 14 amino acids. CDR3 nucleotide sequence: TGTGCCTGGGGTGAAAGGGGGCTTGGCACTGAAGCTTTCTTT. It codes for CAWGERGLGTEAFF.

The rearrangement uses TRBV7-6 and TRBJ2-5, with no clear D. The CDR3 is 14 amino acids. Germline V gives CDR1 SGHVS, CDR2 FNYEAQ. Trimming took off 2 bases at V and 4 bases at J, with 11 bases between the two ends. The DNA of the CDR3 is TGTGCCAGCAGCTTACGGGCCAGGAGAGAGACCCAGTACTTC. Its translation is CASSLRARRETQYF. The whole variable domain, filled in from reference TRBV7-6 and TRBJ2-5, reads GAGVSQSPRYKVTKRGQDVALRCDPISGHVSLYWYRQALGQGPEFLTYFNYEAQQDKSGLPNDRFSAERPEGSISTLTIQRTEQRDSAMYRCASSLRARRETQYFGPGTRLLVL.

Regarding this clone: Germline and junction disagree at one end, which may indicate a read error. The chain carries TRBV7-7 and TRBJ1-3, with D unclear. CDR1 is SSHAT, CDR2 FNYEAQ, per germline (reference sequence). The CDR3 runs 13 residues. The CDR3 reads CASSFLSPNTIYF. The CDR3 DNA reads TGTGCTAGCAGCTTCCTATCTCCAAACACCATATATTTT.

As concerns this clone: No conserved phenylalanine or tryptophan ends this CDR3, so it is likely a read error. For the CDR3, the DNA is TGCGCCAGCAGCTCCGGACTTATTAACACAGATACGCAGTATTCT. This translates into CASSSGLINTDTQYS. V and J are TRBV5-1 and TRBJ2-3; weak D call: TRBD2 (5 bases). CDR1 is SGHRS, CDR2 YFSETQ, per germline. Trimming stripped 3 bases from V and 2 bases from J, with 13 bases between. The CDR3 is 15 amino acids.

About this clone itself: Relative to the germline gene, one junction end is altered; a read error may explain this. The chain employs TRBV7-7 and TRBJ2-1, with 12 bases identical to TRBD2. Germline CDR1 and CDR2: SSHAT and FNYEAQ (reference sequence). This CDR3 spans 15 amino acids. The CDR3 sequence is CASSLGLAGKDEQFF. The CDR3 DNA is TGTGCTAGCAGCTTAGGACTAGCGGGGAAGGATGAGCAGTTCTTC.

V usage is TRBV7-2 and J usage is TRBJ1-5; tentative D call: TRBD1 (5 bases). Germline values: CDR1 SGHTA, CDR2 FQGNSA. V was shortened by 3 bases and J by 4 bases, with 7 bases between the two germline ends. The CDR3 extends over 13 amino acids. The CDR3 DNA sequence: TGTGCCAGCAGCTTCGCAGGGAATCAGCCCCAGCATTTT. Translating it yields CASSFAGNQPQHF.

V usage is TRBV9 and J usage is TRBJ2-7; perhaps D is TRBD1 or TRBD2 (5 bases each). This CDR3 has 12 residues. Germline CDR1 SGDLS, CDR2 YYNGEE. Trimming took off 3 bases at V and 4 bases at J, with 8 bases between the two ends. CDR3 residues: CASSGGSYEQYF. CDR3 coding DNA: TGTGCCAGCAGCGGGGGGAGTTACGAGCAGTACTTC.

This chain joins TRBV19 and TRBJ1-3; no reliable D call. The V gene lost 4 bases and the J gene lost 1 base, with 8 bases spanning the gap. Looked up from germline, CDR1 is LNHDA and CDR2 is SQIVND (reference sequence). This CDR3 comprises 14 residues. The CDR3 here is CASSTGSSGNTIYF. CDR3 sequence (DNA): TGTGCCAGTAGTACGGGAAGTTCTGGAAACACCATATATTTT.

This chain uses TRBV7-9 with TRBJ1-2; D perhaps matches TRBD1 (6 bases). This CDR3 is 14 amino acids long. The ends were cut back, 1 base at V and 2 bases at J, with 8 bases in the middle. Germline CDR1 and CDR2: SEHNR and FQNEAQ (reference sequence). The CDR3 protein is CASSLEGTNYGYTF. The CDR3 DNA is TGTGCCAGCAGCTTAGAGGGGACAAACTATGGCTACACCTTC.

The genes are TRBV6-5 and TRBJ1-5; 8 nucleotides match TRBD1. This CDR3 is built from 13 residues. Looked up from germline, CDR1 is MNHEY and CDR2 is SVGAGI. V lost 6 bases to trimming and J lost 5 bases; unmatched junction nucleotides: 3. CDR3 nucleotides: TGTGCCAGCAGACAGGGGGGGTATCAGCCCCAGCATTTT. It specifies CASRQGGYQPQHF.

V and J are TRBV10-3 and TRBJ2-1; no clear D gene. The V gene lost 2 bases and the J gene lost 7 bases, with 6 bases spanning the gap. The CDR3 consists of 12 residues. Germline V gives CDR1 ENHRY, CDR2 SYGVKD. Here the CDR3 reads CAISEEGNEQFF. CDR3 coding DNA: TGTGCCATCAGTGAGGAAGGGAATGAGCAGTTCTTC.

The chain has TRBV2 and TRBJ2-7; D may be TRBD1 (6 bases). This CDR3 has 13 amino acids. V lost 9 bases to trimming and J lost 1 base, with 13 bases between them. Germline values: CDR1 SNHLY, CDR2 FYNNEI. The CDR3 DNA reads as TGTGCCAGTGAACAGGGCCGGTCCTACGAGCAGTACTTC. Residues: CASEQGRSYEQYF. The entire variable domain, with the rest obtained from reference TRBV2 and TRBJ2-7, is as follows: EPEVTQTPSHQVTQMGQEVILRCVPISNHLYFYWYRQILGQKVEFLVSFYNNEISEKSEIFDDQFSVERPDGSNFTLKIRSTKLEDSAMYFCASEQGRSYEQYFGPGTRLTVT.

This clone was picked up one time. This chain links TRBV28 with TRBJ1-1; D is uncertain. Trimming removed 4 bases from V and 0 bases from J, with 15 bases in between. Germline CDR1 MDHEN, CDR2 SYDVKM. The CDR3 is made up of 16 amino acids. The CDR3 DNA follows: TGTGCCAGCAGTTCCGCGGGCTCCTTCATGAACACTGAAGCTTTCTTT. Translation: CASSSAGSFMNTEAFF.

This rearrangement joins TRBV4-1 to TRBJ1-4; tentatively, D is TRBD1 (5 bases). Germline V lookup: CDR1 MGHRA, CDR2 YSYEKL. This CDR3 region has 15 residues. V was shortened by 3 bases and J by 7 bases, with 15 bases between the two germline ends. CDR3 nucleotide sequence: TGCGCCAGCAGCCAGCTAAGGGGCGTCCGTGAAAAACTGTTTTTT. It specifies CASSQLRGVREKLFF.

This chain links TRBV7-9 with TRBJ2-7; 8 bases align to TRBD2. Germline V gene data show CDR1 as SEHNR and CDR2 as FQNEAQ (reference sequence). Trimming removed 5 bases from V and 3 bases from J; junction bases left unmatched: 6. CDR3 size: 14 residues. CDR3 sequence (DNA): TGTGCCAGCAGCCCCGGACTAGCAAACTACGAGCAGTACTTC. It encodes CASSPGLANYEQYF.

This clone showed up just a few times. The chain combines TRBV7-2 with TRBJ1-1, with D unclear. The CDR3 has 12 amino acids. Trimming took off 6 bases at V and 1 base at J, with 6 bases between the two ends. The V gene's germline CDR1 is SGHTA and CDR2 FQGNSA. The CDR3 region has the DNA TGTGCCAGCAGTAGGGCGAACACTGAAGCTTTCTTT. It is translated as CASSRANTEAFF.

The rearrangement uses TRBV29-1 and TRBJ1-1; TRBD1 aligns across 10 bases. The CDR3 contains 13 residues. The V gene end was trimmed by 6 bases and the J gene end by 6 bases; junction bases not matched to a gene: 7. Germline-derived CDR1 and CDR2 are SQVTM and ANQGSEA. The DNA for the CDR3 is TGCAGCGTCCCCGGGACAGGGGTGTCTGAAGCTTTCTTT. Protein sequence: CSVPGTGVSEAFF.

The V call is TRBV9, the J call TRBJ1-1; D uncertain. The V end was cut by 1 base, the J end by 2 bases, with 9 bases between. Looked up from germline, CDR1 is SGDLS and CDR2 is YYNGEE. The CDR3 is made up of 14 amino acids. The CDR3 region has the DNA TGTGCCAGCAGCGTACAGGATGGTAACACTGAAGCTTTCTTT. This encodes CASSVQDGNTEAFF.